A selection of T cell receptor beta chains follows, all from one sample in a study of technical replicates of blood from a handful of donors. Only in-frame clones appear in the TCRdb table, and some are missing; sequencing was by immunoSEQ multiplex PCR. The sample lists under 95,000 clones; approximately 90% were seen once. Sequences were obtained from T cells isolated from PBMCs. The receptors derive from a human donor in good health. The CDR3 runs from the conserved cysteine through the conserved F or W. D genes are given only for firm matches. Only some rows state a clone size, as once, few, many or a class for expanded clones.

>TRBJ2-7|.|.|TRBV28
CASSFTQGRSYEQYF
TGTGCCAGCAGTTTTACCCAGGGGCGGTCCTACGAGCAGTACTTC
>TRBJ1-3|.|.|TRBV5-4
CASSGGLDSTGNTIYF
TGTGCCAGCAGCGGAGGATTGGACAGCACTGGAAACACCATATATTTT
>TRBJ2-3|once|.|TRBV30
CAWSVLRHTSTDTQYF
TGTGCCTGGAGTGTACTCAGACACACTAGCACAGATACGCAGTATTTT
>TRBJ2-7|.|.|TRBV5-6
CASSSPTAAGMIYEQYF
TGTGCCAGCAGCTCCCCAACGGCGGCAGGGATGATCTACGAGCAGTACTTC
>TRBJ1-1|.|.|TRBV10-3
CAITEDRRNTEAFF
TGTGCCATCACTGAAGACAGGCGGAACACTGAAGCTTTCTTT
>TRBJ2-7|.|.|TRBV18
CASSPPVTGYEQYF
TGTGCCAGCTCACCACCGGTTACTGGCTACGAGCAGTACTTC
>TRBJ2-5|.|.|TRBV5-1
CASSLAGTQWETQYF
TGCGCCAGCAGCTTGGCCGGGACACAATGGGAGACCCAGTACTTC
>TRBJ2-7|.|.|TRBV9
CASSALQGSGYEQYF
TGTGCCAGCAGCGCCCTCCAGGGGAGTGGGTACGAGCAGTACTTC
>TRBJ2-7|.|.|TRBV28
CASSLSQGGSYEQYF
TGTGCCAGCAGTTTAAGTCAGGGGGGCTCCTACGAGCAGTACTTC
>TRBJ2-7|.|TRBD1|TRBV29-1
CSQLGGHEQYF
TGCAGCCAGTTAGGGGGCCACGAGCAGTACTTC
>TRBJ1-1|few|.|TRBV27
CASSFQVYETEAFF
TGTGCCAGCAGTTTTCAGGTGTACGAGACTGAAGCTTTCTTT
>TRBJ2-7|.|.|TRBV28
CASSSFVGGAYEQYF
TGTGCCAGCAGCTCCTTCGTGGGAGGCGCCTACGAGCAGTACTTC
>TRBJ2-2|.|.|TRBV10-3
CAISETDGELFF
TGTGCCATCAGTGAGACAGACGGGGAGCTGTTTTTT
>TRBJ2-1|.|.|TRBV10-1
CASSEGPLRMQFF
TGCGCCAGCAGTGAGGGGCCCCTAAGAATGCAGTTCTTC
>TRBJ1-1|.|TRBD1|TRBV19
CASSISARGEAEAFF
TGTGCCAGTAGTATATCGGCCAGGGGGGAGGCTGAAGCTTTCTTT
>TRBJ2-7|.|TRBD2|TRBV30
CAWTREEAHEQYF
TGTGCCTGGACACGGGAGGAGGCGCACGAGCAGTACTTC
>TRBJ2-7|.|TRBD1|TRBV4-1
CASSRTGTAYDEQYF
TGCGCCAGCAGCCGGACCGGGACAGCCTACGACGAGCAGTACTTC
>TRBJ1-1|.|.|TRBV9
CASSVGQSNTEAFF
TGTGCCAGCAGCGTTGGACAGTCCAACACTGAAGCTTTCTTT
>TRBJ1-1|.|.|TRBV4-1
CASSPSHAVKGDTEAFF
TGCGCCAGCAGCCCATCTCACGCGGTTAAGGGGGACACTGAAGCTTTCTTT
>TRBJ2-2|.|TRBD2|TRBV6-4
CASRLAGGANTGELFF
TGTGCCAGCCGACTAGCGGGAGGGGCGAACACCGGGGAGCTGTTTTTT
>TRBJ2-5|.|.|TRBV14
CASSPRVPSQSETQYF
TGTGCCAGCAGCCCCAGGGTGCCAAGCCAGTCCGAGACCCAGTACTTC
>TRBJ2-7|.|.|TRBV4-3
CASSLGLDGTYEQYF
TGCGCCAGCAGCCTGGGACTCGATGGAACCTACGAGCAGTACTTC
>TRBJ1-2|.|.|TRBV6-5
CASSRRVDYGYTF
TGTGCCAGCAGTCGTCGGGTGGACTATGGCTACACCTTC
>TRBJ2-7|.|TRBD2|TRBV5-1
CASYSGTSYYEQYF
TGCGCCAGCTATAGCGGGACATCTTACTACGAGCAGTACTTC
>TRBJ2-7|.|.|TRBV29-1
CSVAKQGYEQYF
TGCAGCGTTGCTAAGCAGGGCTACGAGCAGTACTTC
>TRBJ2-7|.|.|TRBV28
CASSLAGEYEQYF
TGTGCCAGCAGCCTGGCAGGGGAATACGAGCAGTACTTC
>TRBJ1-3|.|.|TRBV6-1
CASSEAWGVSGNTIYF
TGTGCCAGCAGTGAAGCTTGGGGAGTATCTGGAAACACCATATATTTT
>TRBJ2-1|.|TRBD2|TRBV7-9
CASSNMGWREGPEYNEQFF
TGTGCCAGCAGCAATATGGGCTGGCGGGAGGGCCCCGAATACAATGAGCAGTTCTTC
>TRBJ2-5|.|.|TRBV9
CASSRGGSGLVETQYF
TGTGCCAGCAGCCGAGGGGGTTCGGGTCTGGTCGAGACCCAGTACTTC
>TRBJ2-3|.|TRBD1|TRBV4-3
CASSMTRGPTDTQYF
TGCGCCAGCAGCATGACCAGGGGGCCGACAGATACGCAGTATTTT
>TRBJ1-1|few|TRBD1|TRBV28
CASSLGAQGIAFF
TGTGCCAGCAGTTTAGGGGCACAGGGGATAGCTTTCTTT
>TRBJ2-5|.|.|TRBV6-5
CASRYGFWEEETQYF
TGTGCCAGCAGATATGGGTTTTGGGAGGAAGAGACCCAGTACTTC
>TRBJ2-7|.|.|TRBV2
CASSETWQGNEQYF
TGTGCCAGCAGTGAAACTTGGCAGGGCAACGAGCAGTACTTC
>TRBJ1-2|.|.|TRBV4-1
CASSQAPSGNYGYTF
TGCGCCAGCAGCCAAGCCCCTTCCGGGAACTATGGCTACACCTTC
>TRBJ2-1|.|.|TRBV4-1
CASSQGTERDEQFF
TGCGCCAGCAGCCAAGGTACAGAGAGGGATGAGCAGTTCTTC
>TRBJ2-1|.|TRBD2|TRBV9
CASSVVLAGHNEQFF
TGTGCCAGCAGCGTAGTACTAGCGGGGCACAATGAGCAGTTCTTC
>TRBJ1-5|.|.|TRBV7-6
CASSAGRGQPQHF
TGTGCCAGCAGCGCAGGCCGGGGTCAGCCCCAGCATTTT
>TRBJ2-5|.|TRBD1|TRBV5-1
CASSAGQGAHQETQYF
TGCGCCAGCAGCGCCGGACAGGGGGCCCACCAAGAGACCCAGTACTTC
>TRBJ2-2|.|.|TRBV19
CASNYGEAGELFF
TGTGCCAGTAACTACGGGGAGGCCGGGGAGCTGTTTTTT
>TRBJ2-2|.|.|TRBV11-3
CASSQLVAGELFF
TGTGCCAGCAGCCAACTAGTCGCCGGGGAGCTGTTTTTT
>TRBJ2-7|.|.|TRBV10-3
CAISVNSYEQYF
TGTGCCATCAGTGTGAACAGCTACGAGCAGTACTTC
>TRBJ1-2|.|.|TRBV6-5
CAKRQVIPGYTF
TGTGCCAAACGACAGGTTATTCCAGGCTACACCTTC
>TRBJ2-1|.|.|TRBV6-1
CASSVSGEALGNEQFF
TGTGCCAGCAGTGTAAGCGGAGAAGCCTTAGGCAATGAGCAGTTCTTC
>TRBJ2-1|once|TRBD2|TRBV5-1
CASSLLAGGNEQFF
TGCGCCAGCAGTTTACTAGCGGGAGGAAATGAGCAGTTCTTC
>TRBJ2-7|.|.|TRBV11-3
CASSLDAQGSYEQYF
TGTGCCAGCAGCTTAGACGCTCAGGGTTCCTACGAGCAGTACTTC
>TRBJ2-2|few|.|TRBV7-6
CASSLDGLSTGELFF
TGTGCCAGCAGCTTAGATGGCTTATCCACCGGGGAGCTGTTTTTT
>TRBJ2-7|.|TRBD1|TRBV6-4
CASIRPRTGGYEQYF
TGTGCCAGCATCCGACCTCGGACAGGGGGCTACGAGCAGTACTTC
>TRBJ1-3|.|.|TRBV5-1
CASSLGVSDTIYF
TGCGCCAGCAGCTTAGGGGTCAGCGACACCATATATTTT
>TRBJ2-5|.|TRBD2|TRBV5-1
CASSGAAGDSETQYF
TGCGCCAGCAGCGGAGCAGCGGGAGATTCGGAGACCCAGTACTTC
>TRBJ2-3|once|TRBD2|TRBV5-6
CASLLAAYPPDTQYF
TGTGCCAGCCTACTAGCGGCATACCCCCCAGATACGCAGTATTTT
>TRBJ1-2|.|.|TRBV5-8
CASSLDREYGYTF
TGTGCCAGCAGCTTGGACAGGGAATATGGCTACACCTTC